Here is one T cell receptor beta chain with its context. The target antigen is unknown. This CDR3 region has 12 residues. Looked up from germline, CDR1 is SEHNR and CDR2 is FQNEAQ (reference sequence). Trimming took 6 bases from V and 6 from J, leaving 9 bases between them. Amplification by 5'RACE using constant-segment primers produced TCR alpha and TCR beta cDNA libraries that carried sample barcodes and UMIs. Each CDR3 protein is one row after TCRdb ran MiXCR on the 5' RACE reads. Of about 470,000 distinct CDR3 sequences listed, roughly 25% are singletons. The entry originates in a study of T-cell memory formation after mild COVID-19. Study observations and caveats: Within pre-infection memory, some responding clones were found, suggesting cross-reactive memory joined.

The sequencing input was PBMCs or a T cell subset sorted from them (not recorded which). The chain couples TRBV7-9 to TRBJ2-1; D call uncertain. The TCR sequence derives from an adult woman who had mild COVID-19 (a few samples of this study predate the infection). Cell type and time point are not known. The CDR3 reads CASRAASNEQFF. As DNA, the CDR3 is TGTGCCAGCAGAGCTGCTTCCAATGAGCAGTTCTTC.